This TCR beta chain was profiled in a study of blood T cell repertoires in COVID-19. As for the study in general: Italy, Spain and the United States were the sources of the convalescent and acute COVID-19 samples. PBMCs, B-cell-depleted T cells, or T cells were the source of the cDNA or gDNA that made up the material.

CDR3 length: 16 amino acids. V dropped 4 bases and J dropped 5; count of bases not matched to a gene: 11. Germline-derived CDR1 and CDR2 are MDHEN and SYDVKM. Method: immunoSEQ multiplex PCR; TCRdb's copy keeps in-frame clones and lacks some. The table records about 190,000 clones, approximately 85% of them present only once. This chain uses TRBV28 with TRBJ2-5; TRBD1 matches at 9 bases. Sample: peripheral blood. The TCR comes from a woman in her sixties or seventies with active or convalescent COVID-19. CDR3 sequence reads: CASSSPRTGALETQYF. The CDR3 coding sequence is TGTGCCAGCAGTTCCCCCCGGACAGGGGCGTTGGAGACCCAGTACTTC.